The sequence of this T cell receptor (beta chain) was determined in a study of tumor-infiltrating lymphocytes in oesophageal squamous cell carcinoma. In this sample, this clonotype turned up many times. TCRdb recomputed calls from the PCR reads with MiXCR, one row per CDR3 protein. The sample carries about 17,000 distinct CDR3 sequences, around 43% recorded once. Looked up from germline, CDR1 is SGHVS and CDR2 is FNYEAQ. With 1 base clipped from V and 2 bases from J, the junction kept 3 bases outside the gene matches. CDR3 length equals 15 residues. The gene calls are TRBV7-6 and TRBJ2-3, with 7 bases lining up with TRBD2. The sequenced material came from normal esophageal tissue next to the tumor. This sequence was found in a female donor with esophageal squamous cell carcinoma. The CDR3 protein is CASSLGAGFTDTQYF. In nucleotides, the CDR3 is TGTGCCAGCAGCTTAGGAGCGGGGTTCACAGATACGCAGTATTTT.